This T cell receptor (beta chain) came from a study of T cell responses to AZD1222 COVID-19 vaccine (dated by TCRdb to the early 2020s). For the study in its entirety: AZD1222 recipients given second doses at about 4 weeks or at about 12 weeks were pooled, since spike-specific TCR depth and breadth were not found to differ between the two schedules. A total of 230 to 250 trial participants underwent TCR sequencing, of whom more than 200 had received two doses of AZD1222 and 26 had received two doses of the MenACWY control vaccine. Trial participants were enrolled into age subgroups of 18-55, 56-69 and 70-plus years, which contained approximately 150, 28 and 58 TCR-sequenced participants, respectively. The research as a whole found: CD4 TCRs associated with the vaccine covered the entire spike protein, and the dominant responses were in regions 160-218 and 743-854. Most participants were white British and females outnumbered males, and the authors suggested that clonal diversity may have been underestimated. A significant rise in spike-specific TCR breadth and depth was observed after two AZD1222 doses relative to day 0 and relative to MenACWY recipients. The 56-69-year group was small, and its depth increase did not reach significance, likely because of low power. Reportedly, almost half of the unique spike-specific TCRs recognized epitopes lying outside the regions that are mutated in the B.1.351 and B.1.1.7 variants. Because no samples from the day 14 peak response were available, repertoires could be characterized only after the peak T cell response. Conclusions about previously exposed vaccinees were limited because only six AZD1222 recipients were SARS-CoV-2 seropositive at baseline.

On this clone itself: The antigen it recognizes is unknown. Base qualities are not at hand, and no much larger clone is one base apart.

The CDR3 regions of human TCRbeta chains were analyzed by immunosequencing. In the source study's methods: Repertoire TCRs were matched against a reference library of SARS-CoV-2-specific TCRs generated with the MIRA antigen-specificity platform. Breadth meant the fraction of unique TCRs that were SARS-CoV-2-associated, whereas depth meant the fraction of total T cells that were SARS-CoV-2-associated. Using the MIRA data, each spike-specific TCR was assigned both to the spike region to which the TCR was reactive and to a CD4 or CD8 class. Log10-transformed breadth and depth values were compared by one-way ANOVA with Sidak's multiple comparisons tests. TCRdb holds this immuneACCESS table with in-frame rearrangements only. Some clones are missing; in checked studies, unresolved V genes explain under half, and the rest has no known cause. Clone size and V and J calls were adopted from that table, with D and trimming inferred from the DNA. For this sample there are 100,000 to 150,000 clones; roughly nine tenths appear just once. The ten largest clones capture 25% to 35% of the sample.

The time point label of this sample denotes: baseline before first vaccination. Samples from vaccinated people were obtained from the UK trials COV001 and COV002, which included a single-blind randomized controlled phase 2/3 trial of AZD1222 (ChAdOx1 nCoV-19) in healthy adults. Trial participant PBMC samples were collected at day 0 and day 28 after the second dose for TCRbeta chain sequencing. This TCR derives from an adult in good health. The sample in question was peripheral blood, obtained on day 0 of AZD1222 vaccination.

The CDR3 here reads CASSLGQANYEQYF. The DNA sequence is as follows: TGCGCCAGCAGCCTAGGACAGGCGAACTACGAGCAGTACTTC. Rearrangement joined TRBV5-1 to TRBJ2-7, with 7 bases aligning to TRBD1. Clipping removes 4 bases from V and 3 bases from J, with 7 as the unmatched junction base count. Including the terminal cysteine and phenylalanine, the CDR3 comprises 14 residues. The kept DNA is CDR3 alone, 42 bases in frame from the first base. Sequences SGHRS (CDR1) and YFSETQ (CDR2) are obtained from the germline V gene.